A selection of T cell receptor beta chains follows, all from one sample in a study of blood T cell repertoires in COVID-19. Some clones are missing from TCRdb's copy, which holds only in-frame ones; the method was immunoSEQ multiplex PCR. The repertoire holds about half a million clones, with roughly nine tenths as singletons. The sample comprised peripheral blood. The receptors originated from a man aged 18 to 29 with COVID-19, enrolled during active disease. The CDR3 runs from the conserved cysteine through the conserved F or W. A D gene is named only where the DNA matches it firmly. Only part of the rows carry a size: once, few, many, or a class if the clone is expanded.

J gene: TRBJ2-4
V gene: TRBV5-1
clone size: NA
D gene: NA
CDR3 protein: CASTSGTRNIQYF
CDR3 DNA: TGCGCCAGCACATCCGGGACAAGAAACATTCAGTACTTC

J gene: TRBJ2-3
V gene: TRBV14
clone size: NA
D gene: TRBD2
CDR3 protein: CASSQLLADSTDTQYF
CDR3 DNA: TGTGCCAGCAGCCAACTACTAGCGGATAGCACAGATACGCAGTATTTT

J gene: TRBJ1-1
V gene: TRBV19
clone size: NA
D gene: TRBD1
CDR3 protein: CASTPTGPEAFF
CDR3 DNA: TGTGCCAGTACCCCGACAGGGCCTGAAGCTTTCTTT

J gene: TRBJ2-7
V gene: TRBV7-8
clone size: NA
D gene: TRBD1
CDR3 protein: CASRPGQGGKEQYF
CDR3 DNA: TGTGCCAGCAGACCGGGACAGGGTGGGAAAGAGCAGTACTTC

J gene: TRBJ2-1
V gene: TRBV24-1
clone size: NA
D gene: TRBD1
CDR3 protein: CATRDSNYNEQFF
CDR3 DNA: TGTGCCACCCGGGACAGCAACTACAATGAGCAGTTCTTC

J gene: TRBJ1-2
V gene: TRBV7-9
clone size: NA
D gene: TRBD1
CDR3 protein: CASSLGTGDDGNYGYTF
CDR3 DNA: TGTGCTAGCAGCTTAGGGACAGGGGACGACGGTAACTATGGCTACACCTTC

J gene: TRBJ2-7
V gene: TRBV30
clone size: NA
D gene: NA
CDR3 protein: CAWRRSPSSYEQYF
CDR3 DNA: TGTGCCTGGAGGAGAAGTCCTAGCTCCTACGAGCAGTACTTC

J gene: TRBJ2-3
V gene: TRBV11-2
clone size: once
D gene: TRBD1
CDR3 protein: CASSPHRGRISSDTQYF
CDR3 DNA: TGTGCCAGCAGCCCTCACAGGGGGCGAATCTCCTCAGATACGCAGTATTTT

J gene: TRBJ2-3
V gene: TRBV5-1
clone size: NA
D gene: NA
CDR3 protein: CASSLSGDGYSTDTQYF
CDR3 DNA: TGCGCCAGCAGCTTGTCGGGGGATGGTTATAGCACAGATACGCAGTATTTT

J gene: TRBJ2-1
V gene: TRBV27
clone size: NA
D gene: NA
CDR3 protein: CASSLAASSYNEQFF
CDR3 DNA: TGTGCCAGCAGTTTAGCGGCGAGCTCCTACAATGAGCAGTTCTTC

J gene: TRBJ2-2
V gene: TRBV12-3/TRBV12-4
clone size: NA
D gene: NA
CDR3 protein: CASSPQWTGELFF
CDR3 DNA: TGTGCCAGCAGTCCCCAGTGGACCGGGGAGCTGTTTTTT

J gene: TRBJ2-7
V gene: TRBV5-5
clone size: NA
D gene: NA
CDR3 protein: CASSLMREQYF
CDR3 DNA: TGTGCCAGCAGCTTGATGAGGGAGCAGTACTTC

J gene: TRBJ1-5
V gene: TRBV9
clone size: NA
D gene: TRBD1
CDR3 protein: CASSPGQGGNQPQHF
CDR3 DNA: TGTGCCAGCAGCCCCGGACAGGGAGGCAATCAGCCCCAGCATTTT

J gene: TRBJ2-1
V gene: TRBV10-2
clone size: NA
D gene: TRBD2
CDR3 protein: CASRTSGSGGEQFF
CDR3 DNA: TGCGCCAGCAGAACTAGCGGGAGTGGCGGTGAGCAGTTCTTC

J gene: TRBJ2-7
V gene: TRBV5-4
clone size: NA
D gene: TRBD2
CDR3 protein: CASSPPPGSSGAYEQYF
CDR3 DNA: TGTGCCAGCAGCCCACCCCCCGGATCTAGCGGAGCCTACGAGCAGTACTTC

J gene: TRBJ1-2
V gene: TRBV7-8
clone size: NA
D gene: NA
CDR3 protein: CASSLDQANYGYTF
CDR3 DNA: TGTGCCAGCAGCTTAGATCAAGCCAACTATGGCTACACCTTC

J gene: TRBJ2-1
V gene: TRBV19
clone size: NA
D gene: TRBD2
CDR3 protein: CASSIDHSSGLGVFF
CDR3 DNA: TGTGCCAGTAGTATAGATCATTCTAGCGGTCTAGGGGTGTTCTTC

J gene: TRBJ1-1
V gene: TRBV18
clone size: NA
D gene: NA
CDR3 protein: CASSQQGSKTEAFF
CDR3 DNA: TGTGCCAGCTCACAACAGGGTTCTAAGACTGAAGCTTTCTTT

J gene: TRBJ2-2
V gene: TRBV9
clone size: NA
D gene: TRBD2
CDR3 protein: CASRGLAGGDTGELFF
CDR3 DNA: TGTGCCAGCAGAGGACTAGCGGGAGGGGACACCGGGGAGCTGTTTTTT

J gene: TRBJ2-2
V gene: TRBV7-2
clone size: NA
D gene: NA
CDR3 protein: CASSSPGLPNTGELFF
CDR3 DNA: TGTGCCAGCAGCTCCCCGGGACTTCCGAACACCGGGGAGCTGTTTTTT